These 5 T cell receptor beta chains came from one sample sequenced in a study of cytomegalovirus exposure and HLA in healthy donors. In the PCR, 60 Vbeta and 13 Jbeta primers were used. TCRdb's copy holds only in-frame clones and misses some; the assay was immunoSEQ multiplex PCR. This table has 35,000 to 50,000 clones, 81% appearing once. The sequenced sample consisted of PBMCs. These TCRs come from a man aged 45 to 65 in good health and CMV-seronegative.

This clone was observed a handful of times. The V call is TRBV11-2, the J call TRBJ1-1; 8 bases match TRBD1. CDR3 length: 15 amino acids. Trimming took 1 base from V and 5 from J; bases not matched to a gene: 6. Germline loops: CDR1 SGHAT, CDR2 FQNNGV. CDR3 sequence: CASSLGPGGGTEAFF. The CDR3 region has the DNA TGTGCCAGCAGCTTAGGCCCAGGGGGCGGAACTGAAGCTTTCTTT.

This clone came up a few times. V is TRBV4-3 and J is TRBJ1-1; 8 bases are a match to TRBD1. In germline, CDR1 is LGHNA, CDR2 YSLEER. The CDR3 has 15 residues. After removal of 0 bases from V and 6 bases from J, the junction contained 6 bases not matched to a gene. CDR3 DNA: TGCGCCAGCAGCCAAGATTTAGGCAGGGGGCCTGAAGCTTTCTTT. Protein product: CASSQDLGRGPEAFF.

J is TRBJ2-7 and V is TRBV7-2, with D perhaps TRBD2 (6 bases). CDR3 length: 13 amino acids. V lost 3 bases and J 2 bases, leaving 8 bases between the germline ends. Germline values: CDR1 SGHTA, CDR2 FQGNSA. The CDR3 coding sequence is TGTGCCAGCAGCTTCGCGGGAACCTACGAGCAGTACTTC. Translating it yields CASSFAGTYEQYF. The full variable domain, its missing parts supplied by reference TRBV7-2 and TRBJ2-7, is GAGVSQSPSNKVTEKGKDVELRCDPISGHTALYWYRQSLGQGLEFLIYFQGNSAPDKSGLPSDRFSAERTGGSVSTLTIQRTQQEDSAVYLCASSFAGTYEQYFGPGTRLTVT.

Comment on this clone: One end of the junction is discordant with germline, which a read error may explain. Within the sample, other DNA sequences also encode this same CDR3. The rearrangement links TRBV6-6 to TRBJ1-2, with 8 bases lining up with TRBD1. The CDR3 contains 14 residues. Germline CDR1 and CDR2: MNHNY and SVGAGI (reference sequence). The CDR3 loop reads CASSDSRGRGGYTF. DNA of the CDR3: TGTGCCAGCAGTGACTCCAGGGGGCGAGGTGGCTACACCTTC.

J is TRBJ2-7 and V is TRBV18; no definite D call. V lost 3 bases and J 0 bases, leaving 9 bases between the germline ends. Per the germline V gene, CDR1 is KGHSH and CDR2 is LQKENI. The CDR3 loop spans 14 amino acids. The CDR3 DNA follows: TGTGCCAGCTCACCTAGCTCCGGCTCCTACGAGCAGTACTTC. Translated, it gives CASSPSSGSYEQYF.